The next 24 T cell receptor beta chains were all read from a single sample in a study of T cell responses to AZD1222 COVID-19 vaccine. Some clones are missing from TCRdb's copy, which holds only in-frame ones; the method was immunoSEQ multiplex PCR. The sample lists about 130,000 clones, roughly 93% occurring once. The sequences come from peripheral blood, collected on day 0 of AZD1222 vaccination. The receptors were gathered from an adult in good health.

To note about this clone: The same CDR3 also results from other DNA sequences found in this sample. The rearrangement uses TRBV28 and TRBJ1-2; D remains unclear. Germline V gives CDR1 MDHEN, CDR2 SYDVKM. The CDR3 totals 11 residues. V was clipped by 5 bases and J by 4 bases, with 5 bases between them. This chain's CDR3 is CASSPGYGYTF. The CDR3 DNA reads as TGTGCCAGCAGTCCTGGCTATGGCTACACCTTC.

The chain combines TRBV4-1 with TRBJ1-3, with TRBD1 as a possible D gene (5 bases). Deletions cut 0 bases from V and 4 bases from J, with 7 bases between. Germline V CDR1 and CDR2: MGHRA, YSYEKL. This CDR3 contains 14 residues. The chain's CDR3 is CASSQDGAGNTIYF. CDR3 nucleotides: TGCGCCAGCAGCCAAGACGGGGCGGGAAACACCATATATTTT.

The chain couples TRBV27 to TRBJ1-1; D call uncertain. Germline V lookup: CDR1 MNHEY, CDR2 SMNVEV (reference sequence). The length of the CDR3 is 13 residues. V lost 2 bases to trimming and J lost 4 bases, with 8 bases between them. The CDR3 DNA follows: TGTGCCAGCAGTTTAATGCGATCCACTGAAGCTTTCTTT. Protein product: CASSLMRSTEAFF.

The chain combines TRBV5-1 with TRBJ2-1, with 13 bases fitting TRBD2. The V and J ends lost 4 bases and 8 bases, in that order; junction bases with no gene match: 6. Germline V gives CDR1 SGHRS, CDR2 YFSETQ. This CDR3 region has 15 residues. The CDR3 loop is CASSQPGLAGYEQFF. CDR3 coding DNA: TGCGCCAGCAGCCAGCCGGGACTAGCGGGATATGAGCAGTTCTTC.

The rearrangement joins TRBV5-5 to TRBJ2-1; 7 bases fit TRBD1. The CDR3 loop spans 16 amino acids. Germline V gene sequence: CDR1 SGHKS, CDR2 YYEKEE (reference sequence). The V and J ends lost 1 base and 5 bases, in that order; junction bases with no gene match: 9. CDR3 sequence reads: CASSLLFTGVDNEQFF. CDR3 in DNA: TGTGCCAGCAGCTTGCTCTTCACAGGGGTAGACAATGAGCAGTTCTTC.

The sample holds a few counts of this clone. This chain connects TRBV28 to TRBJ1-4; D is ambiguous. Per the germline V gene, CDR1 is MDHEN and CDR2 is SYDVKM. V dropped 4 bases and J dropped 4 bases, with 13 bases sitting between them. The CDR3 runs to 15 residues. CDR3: CASSSTLQINEKLFF. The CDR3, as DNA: TGTGCCAGCAGTTCGACTCTACAGATTAATGAAAAACTGTTTTTT.

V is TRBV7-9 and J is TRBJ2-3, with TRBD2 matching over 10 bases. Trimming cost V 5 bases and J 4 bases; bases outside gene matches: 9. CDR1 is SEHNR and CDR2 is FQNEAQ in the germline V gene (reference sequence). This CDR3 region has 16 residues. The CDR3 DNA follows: TGTGCCAGCAGCAAGGCTAGCGGGAGTGGCGCAGATACGCAGTATTTT. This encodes CASSKASGSGADTQYF.

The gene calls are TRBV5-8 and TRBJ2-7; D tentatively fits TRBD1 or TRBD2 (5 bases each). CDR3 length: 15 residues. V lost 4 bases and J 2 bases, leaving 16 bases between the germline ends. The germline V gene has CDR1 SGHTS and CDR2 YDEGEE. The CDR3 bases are TGTGCCAGCAGCCAGGGACGGCAATCTCCCTACGAGCAGTACTTC. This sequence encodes CASSQGRQSPYEQYF.

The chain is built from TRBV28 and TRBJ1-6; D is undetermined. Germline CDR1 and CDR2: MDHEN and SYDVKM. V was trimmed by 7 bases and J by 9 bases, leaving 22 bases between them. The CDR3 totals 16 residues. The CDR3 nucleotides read TGTGCCAGCACCATCCCCCTGCGGGGTGAGGGTTCACCCCTCCACTTT. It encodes CASTIPLRGEGSPLHF.

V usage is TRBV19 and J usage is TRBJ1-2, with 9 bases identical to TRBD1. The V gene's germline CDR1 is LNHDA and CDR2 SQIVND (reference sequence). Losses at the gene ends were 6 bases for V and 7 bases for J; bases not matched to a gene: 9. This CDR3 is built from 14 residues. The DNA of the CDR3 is TGTGCCAGTAGCCGGTCCCGGGACAGGGTTGGCTACACCTTC. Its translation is CASSRSRDRVGYTF.

The CDR3 DNA sequence: TGTGCCAGCAGCTTAGCAGGGCGGGAGAGGAATGAGCAGTTCTTC. The encoded protein is CASSLAGRERNEQFF. The V and J genes are TRBV7-9 and TRBJ2-1, with TRBD2 matching over 7 bases. Per the germline V gene, CDR1 is SEHNR and CDR2 is FQNEAQ (reference sequence). This CDR3 is built from 15 residues. The V segment lost 0 bases and the J segment 7 bases; nucleotides outside the gene matches: 6.

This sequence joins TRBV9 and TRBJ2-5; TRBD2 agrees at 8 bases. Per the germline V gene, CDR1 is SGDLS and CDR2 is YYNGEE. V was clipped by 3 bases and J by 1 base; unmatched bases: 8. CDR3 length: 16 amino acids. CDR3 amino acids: CASSDGTSTTQETQYF. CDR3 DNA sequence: TGTGCCAGCAGCGACGGGACTAGTACGACCCAAGAGACCCAGTACTTC. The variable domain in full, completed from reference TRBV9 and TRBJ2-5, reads DSGVTQTPKHLITATGQRVTLRCSPRSGDLSVYWYQQSLDQGLQFLIQYYNGEERAKGNILERFSAQQFPDLHSELNLSSLELGDSALYFCASSDGTSTTQETQYFGPGTRLLVL.

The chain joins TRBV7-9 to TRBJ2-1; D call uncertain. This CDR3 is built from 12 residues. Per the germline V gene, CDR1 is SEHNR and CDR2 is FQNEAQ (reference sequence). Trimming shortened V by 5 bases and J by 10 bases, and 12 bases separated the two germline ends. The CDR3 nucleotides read TGTGCCAGCAGCCCCCCCCTTTTAGAGCAGTTCTTC. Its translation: CASSPPLLEQFF.

The CDR3, as DNA: TGTGCCAGCAGCTTAATCACCGAGGACACCGGGGAGCTGTTTTTT. Protein sequence: CASSLITEDTGELFF. The chain links TRBV7-9 to TRBJ2-2; no clear D gene. Trimming shortened V by 2 bases and J by 3 bases, and 10 bases separated the two germline ends. Looked up from germline, CDR1 is SEHNR and CDR2 is FQNEAQ (reference sequence). The CDR3 is 15 amino acids.

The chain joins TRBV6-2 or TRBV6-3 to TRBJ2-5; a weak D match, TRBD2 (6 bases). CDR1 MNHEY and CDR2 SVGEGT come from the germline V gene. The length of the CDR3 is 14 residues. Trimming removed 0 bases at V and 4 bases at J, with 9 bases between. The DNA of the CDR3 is TGTGCCAGCAGTTACTCTTTGGGGGGAGAGACCCAGTACTTC. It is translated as CASSYSLGGETQYF.

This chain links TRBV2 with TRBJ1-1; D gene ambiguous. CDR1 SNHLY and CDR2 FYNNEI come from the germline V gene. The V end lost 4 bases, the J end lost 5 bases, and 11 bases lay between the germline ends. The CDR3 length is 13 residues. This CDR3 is CASSGPGQTEAFF. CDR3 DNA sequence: TGTGCCAGCAGTGGCCCCGGCCAGACTGAAGCTTTCTTT.

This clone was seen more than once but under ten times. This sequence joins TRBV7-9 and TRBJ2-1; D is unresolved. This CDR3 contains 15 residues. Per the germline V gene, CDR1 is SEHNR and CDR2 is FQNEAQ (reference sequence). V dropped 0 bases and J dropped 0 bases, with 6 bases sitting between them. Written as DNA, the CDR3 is TGTGCCAGCAGCTTAGCTGGGGTCTCCTACAATGAGCAGTTCTTC. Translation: CASSLAGVSYNEQFF.

For the CDR3, the DNA is TGTGCCTCCAGGGACGGATTCTCTGGAAACACCATATATTTT. Translated, it gives CASRDGFSGNTIYF. The chain carries TRBV6-5 and TRBJ1-3; D may be TRBD1 (5 bases). CDR3 length: 14 amino acids. The germline V gene encodes CDR1 MNHEY and CDR2 SVGAGI. Trimming took 11 bases from V and 0 from J, leaving 14 bases between them.

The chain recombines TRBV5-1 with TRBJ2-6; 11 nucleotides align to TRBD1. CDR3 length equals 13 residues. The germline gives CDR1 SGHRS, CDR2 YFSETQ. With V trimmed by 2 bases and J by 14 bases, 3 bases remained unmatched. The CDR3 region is CASSFGTGGLLTF. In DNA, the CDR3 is TGCGCCAGCAGCTTTGGGACAGGGGGTCTCCTGACTTTC.

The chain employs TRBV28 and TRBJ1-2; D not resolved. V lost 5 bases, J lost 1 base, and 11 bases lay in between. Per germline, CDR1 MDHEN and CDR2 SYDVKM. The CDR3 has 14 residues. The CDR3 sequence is CASSPIRGNYGYTF. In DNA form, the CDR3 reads TGTGCCAGCAGTCCCATCCGCGGTAACTATGGCTACACCTTC.

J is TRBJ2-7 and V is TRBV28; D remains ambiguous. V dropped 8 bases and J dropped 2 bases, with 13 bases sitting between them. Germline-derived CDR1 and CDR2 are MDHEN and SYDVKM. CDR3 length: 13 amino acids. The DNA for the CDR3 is TGTGCCAGCCGGGCCGGGCTGACCTACGAGCAGTACTTC. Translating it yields CASRAGLTYEQYF.

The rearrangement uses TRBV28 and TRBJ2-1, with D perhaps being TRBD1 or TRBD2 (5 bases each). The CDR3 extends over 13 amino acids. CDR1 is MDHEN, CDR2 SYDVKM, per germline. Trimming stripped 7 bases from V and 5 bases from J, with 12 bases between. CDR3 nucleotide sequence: TGTGCCAGCAAACGGGACGGCAACAATGAGCAGTTCTTC. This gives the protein CASKRDGNNEQFF.

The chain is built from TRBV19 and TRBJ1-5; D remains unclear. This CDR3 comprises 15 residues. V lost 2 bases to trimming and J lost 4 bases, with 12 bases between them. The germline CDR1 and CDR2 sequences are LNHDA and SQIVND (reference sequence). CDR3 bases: TGTGCCAGTAGTATATTCGGGCAGATAAATCAGCCCCAGCATTTT. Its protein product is CASSIFGQINQPQHF.

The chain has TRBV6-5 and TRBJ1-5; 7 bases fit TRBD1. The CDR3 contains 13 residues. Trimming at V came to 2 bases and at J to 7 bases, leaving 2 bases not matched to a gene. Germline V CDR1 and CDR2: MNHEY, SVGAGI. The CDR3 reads CASSYGRGQPQHF. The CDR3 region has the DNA TGTGCCAGCAGTTACGGCAGGGGGCAGCCCCAGCATTTT.